This T cell receptor (beta chain) was sequenced in a study of T cells in Graves' hyperthyroidism and ophthalmopathy. Regarding the study as a whole: The majority of expanded thyroid clonotypes above 0.001 also appeared in blood.

Patients having uncontrolled infection, another autoimmune disease, pregnancy or lactation were not included. Clinical symptoms, serum thyroxine, TRAb, thyroid ultrasound and orbital computed tomography informed diagnoses. For this clonotype: Its antigen remains unidentified.

From RNA transcripts, TCR beta CDR3 regions were amplified. During a first-round RT-PCR of the TCR CDR3, the HTBI primer set was used. TCRdb re-called the multiplex PCR reads with MiXCR, one entry per CDR3 protein. The sample lists some 400,000 distinct CDR3 sequences, approximately 15% occurring once. CDR1 is SGHVS and CDR2 is FQNEAQ in the germline V gene. Trimming shortened V by 2 bases and J by 1 base, and 13 bases separated the two germline ends. The CDR3 loop spans 16 amino acids. The receptor was derived from a man younger than 45 with Graves' hyperthyroidism that later progressed to Graves' ophthalmopathy. The chain uses TRBV7-8 and TRBJ2-3; unclear D gene. Sequenced: blood. CDR3 sequence reads: CASSLFHRVGTDTQYF. The CDR3 DNA follows: TGTGCCAGCAGCTTATTTCATCGAGTAGGCACAGATACGCAGTATTTT. Supplemented by reference TRBV7-8 and TRBJ2-3, the full variable domain reads GAGVSQSPRYKVAKRGQDVALRCDPISGHVSLFWYQQALGQGPEFLTYFQNEAQLDKSGLPSDRFFAERPEGSVSTLKIQRTQQEDSAVYLCASSLFHRVGTDTQYFGPGTRLTVL.